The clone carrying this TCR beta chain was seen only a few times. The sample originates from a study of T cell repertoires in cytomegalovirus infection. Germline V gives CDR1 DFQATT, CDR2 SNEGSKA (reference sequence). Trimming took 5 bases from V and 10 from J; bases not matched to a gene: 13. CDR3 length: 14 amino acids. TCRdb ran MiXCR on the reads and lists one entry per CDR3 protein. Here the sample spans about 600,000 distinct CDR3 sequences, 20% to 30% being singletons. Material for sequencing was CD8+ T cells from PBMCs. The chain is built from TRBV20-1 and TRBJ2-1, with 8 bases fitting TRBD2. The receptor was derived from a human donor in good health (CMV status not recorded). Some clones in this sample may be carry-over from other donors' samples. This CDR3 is CSAPSGGAPGEQFF. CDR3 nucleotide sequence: TGCAGTGCTCCTTCCGGGGGGGCCCCCGGGGAGCAGTTCTTC.